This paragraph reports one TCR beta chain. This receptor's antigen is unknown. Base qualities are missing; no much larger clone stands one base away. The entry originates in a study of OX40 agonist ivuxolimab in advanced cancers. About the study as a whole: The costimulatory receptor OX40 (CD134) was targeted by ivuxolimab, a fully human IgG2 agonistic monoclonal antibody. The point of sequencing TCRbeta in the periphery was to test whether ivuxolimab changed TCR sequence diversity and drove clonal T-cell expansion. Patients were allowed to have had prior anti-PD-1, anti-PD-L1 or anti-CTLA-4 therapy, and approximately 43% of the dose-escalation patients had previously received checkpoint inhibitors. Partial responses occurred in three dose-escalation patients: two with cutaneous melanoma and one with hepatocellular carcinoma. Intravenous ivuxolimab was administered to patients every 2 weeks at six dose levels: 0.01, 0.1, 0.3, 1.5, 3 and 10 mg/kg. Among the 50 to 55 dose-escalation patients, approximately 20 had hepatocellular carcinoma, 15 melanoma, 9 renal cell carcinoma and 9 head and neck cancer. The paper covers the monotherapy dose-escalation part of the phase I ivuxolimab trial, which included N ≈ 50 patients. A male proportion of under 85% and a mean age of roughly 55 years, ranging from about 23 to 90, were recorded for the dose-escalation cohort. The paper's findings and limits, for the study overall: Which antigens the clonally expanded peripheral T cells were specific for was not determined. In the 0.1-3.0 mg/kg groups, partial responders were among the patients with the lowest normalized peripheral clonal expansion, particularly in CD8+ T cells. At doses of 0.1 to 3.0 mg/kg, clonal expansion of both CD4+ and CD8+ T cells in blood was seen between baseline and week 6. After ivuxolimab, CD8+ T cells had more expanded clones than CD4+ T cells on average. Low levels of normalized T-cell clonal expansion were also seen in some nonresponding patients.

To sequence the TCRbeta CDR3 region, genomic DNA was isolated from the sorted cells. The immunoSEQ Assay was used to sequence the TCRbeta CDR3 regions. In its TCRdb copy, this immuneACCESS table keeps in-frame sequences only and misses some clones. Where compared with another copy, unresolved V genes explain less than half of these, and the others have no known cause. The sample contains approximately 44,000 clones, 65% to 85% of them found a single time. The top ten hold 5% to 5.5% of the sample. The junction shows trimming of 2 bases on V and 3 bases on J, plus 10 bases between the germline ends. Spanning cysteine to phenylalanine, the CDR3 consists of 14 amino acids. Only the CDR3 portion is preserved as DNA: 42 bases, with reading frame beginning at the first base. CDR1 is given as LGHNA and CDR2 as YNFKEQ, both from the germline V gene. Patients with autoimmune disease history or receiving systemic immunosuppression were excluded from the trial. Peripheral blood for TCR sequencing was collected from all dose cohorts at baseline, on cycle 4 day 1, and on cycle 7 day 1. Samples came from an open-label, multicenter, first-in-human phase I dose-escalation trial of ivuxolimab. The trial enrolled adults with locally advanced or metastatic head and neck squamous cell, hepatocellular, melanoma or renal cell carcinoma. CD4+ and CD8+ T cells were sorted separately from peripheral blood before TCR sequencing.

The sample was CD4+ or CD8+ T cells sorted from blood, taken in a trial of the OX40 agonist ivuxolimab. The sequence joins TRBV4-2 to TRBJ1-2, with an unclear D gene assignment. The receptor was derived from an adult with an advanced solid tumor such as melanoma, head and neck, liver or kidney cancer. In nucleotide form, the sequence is TGTGCCAGCAGCCAATCCCAGGAATACTATGGCTACACCTTC. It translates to CASSQSQEYYGYTF.